These 7 T cell receptor beta chains share one sample of origin, sequenced in a study of cytomegalovirus exposure and HLA in healthy donors. In the PCR, 60 Vbeta and 13 Jbeta primers were used. Sequencing used immunoSEQ multiplex PCR; TCRdb keeps in-frame clones, though not all of them. The table shows 100,000 to 150,000 clones, with more than 60% occurring only once. Sequencing used PBMCs. The source is a young man in good health and CMV-seronegative.

The chain combines TRBV4-3 with TRBJ2-3; a weak D match, TRBD1 (6 bases). Germline V gives CDR1 LGHNA, CDR2 YSLEER. This CDR3 is built from 20 residues. Trimming pared 0 bases from V and 0 bases from J, leaving 22 bases between. In nucleotides, the CDR3 is TGCGCCAGCAGCCAAGACAGGCAGGGGATTGGCTATACTAGCACAGATACGCAGTATTTT. It translates to CASSQDRQGIGYTSTDTQYF.

This chain joins TRBV7-8 and TRBJ2-7, with a possible D match to TRBD1 (5 bases). Germline V lookup: CDR1 SGHVS, CDR2 FQNEAQ. The CDR3 loop spans 17 amino acids. V lost 6 bases and J 2 bases, leaving 23 bases between the germline ends. Written as DNA, the CDR3 is TGTGCCAGCAGACCCCTTGCTACGGCAGGGAAGACCTACGAGCAGTACTTC. Protein: CASRPLATAGKTYEQYF.

The chain's CDR3 is CASSPRDRETQYF. The CDR3 DNA sequence: TGTGCCAGCAGCCCCAGGGATCGGGAGACCCAGTACTTC. The chain recombines TRBV5-5 with TRBJ2-5; TRBD1 is a possible D gene (5 bases). CDR1 and CDR2 from the germline V gene are SGHKS and YYEKEE (reference sequence). The CDR3 extends over 13 amino acids. The V end was cut by 4 bases, the J end by 5 bases, with 12 bases between.

J is TRBJ2-1 and V is TRBV6-1, with D possibly TRBD1 on 6 matching bases. V was clipped by 7 bases and J by 10 bases, with 20 bases between them. The V gene's germline CDR1 is MNHNS and CDR2 SASEGT. This CDR3 has 14 residues. The CDR3 nucleotides are TGTGCCAGCATCCACCGCCAACAGGGTGGAGAGCAGTTCTTC. Translation gives CASIHRQQGGEQFF.

This chain joins TRBV29-1 and TRBJ2-7; weak D call: TRBD1 (6 bases). The germline V and J ends were trimmed by 2 bases and 0 bases, with 11 bases remaining between them. Per germline, CDR1 SQVTM and CDR2 ANQGSEA. The CDR3 has 14 residues. DNA for the CDR3: TGCAGCGTTGAAATTACAGGGAACTCCTACGAGCAGTACTTC. Translated: CSVEITGNSYEQYF.

The gene calls are TRBV29-1 and TRBJ1-3; D gene unclear. This CDR3 region has 11 residues. The germline CDR1 and CDR2 sequences are SQVTM and ANQGSEA. Trimming pared 7 bases from V and 4 bases from J, leaving 8 bases between. The CDR3 DNA reads as TGCAGCGCCTCGTCCGGAAACACCATATATTTT. Its protein product is CSASSGNTIYF.

The chain couples TRBV25-1 to TRBJ2-4; 8 nucleotides match TRBD1. There are 17 residues in the CDR3. Per the germline V gene, CDR1 is MGHDK and CDR2 is SYGVNS. Trimming at V came to 1 base and at J to 7 bases, leaving 12 bases not matched to a gene. CDR3 region: CASSESLVRQGMNIQYF. The CDR3 coding sequence is TGTGCCAGCAGTGAATCTTTAGTGAGACAGGGGATGAACATTCAGTACTTC.